Below, one T cell receptor (beta chain) is given with its context. Its target is unknown. The Oncomine TCR Beta short-read assay was applied to DNA of cultured CD4+ T cells. Cultured CD4+ T cells yielded the extracted genomic DNA. TCRdb recomputed calls from the PCR reads with MiXCR, one row per CDR3 protein. The top ten hold 8% to 9.5% of the sample, which has about 20,000 distinct CDR3 sequences, more than 55% seen once. The sample originates from a study of vaccination and CD4 T cells after COVID-19. Study background: Each post-COVID sample was drawn after diagnosis, and the median interval was approximately 100 days (range 35 to 161). Study-wide results and caveats: Spike mono-reactivity held for 304 of 307 vaccine-specific clones in convalescent patients.

The CDR3 is made up of 13 amino acids. The ends were cut back, 2 bases at V and 3 bases at J, with 7 bases in the middle. Looked up from germline, CDR1 is SGHAT and CDR2 is FQNNGV. Specified treatment: approximately nine-day PBMC culture with coronavirus spike peptide pools or control peptides (ViraFEST assay). The chain has TRBV11-2 and TRBJ1-1, with D uncertain. The origin of this receptor is a human donor who had recovered from COVID-19. Sequencing was carried out using CD4+ T cells from blood, cultured in vitro. The CDR3, as DNA: TGTGCCAGCAGCTTATACAGCCACACTGAAGCTTTCTTT. It specifies CASSLYSHTEAFF. Looking up the rest from reference TRBV11-2 and TRBJ1-1 gives the full variable domain: EAGVAQSPRYKIIEKRQSVAFWCNPISGHATLYWYQQILGQGPKLLIQFQNNGVVDDSQLPKDRFSAERLKGVDSTLKIQPAKLEDSAVYLCASSLYSHTEAFFGQGTRLTVV.